This T cell receptor beta chain appears in the sequencing data of a study of T-cell reconstitution after alpha-beta-depleted transplantation in children. Molecular barcoding with unique molecular identifiers was used for the TCRbeta library. TCRdb used MiXCR to reprocess the PCR reads, holding one entry per CDR3 protein. The sample holds a few hundred thousand distinct CDR3 sequences, 27% seen once. The CDR3 is 15 residues long. V lost 4 bases to trimming and J lost 3 bases, with 11 bases between them. Germline V gene data show CDR1 as SGHRS and CDR2 as YFSETQ. The chain recombines TRBV5-1 with TRBJ2-6; D possibly corresponds to TRBD2 (5 bases). Sequencing used PBMCs, obtained before TCRalphabeta/CD19-depleted stem cell transplant. This clonotype originated in a boy under two years old with Wiskott-Aldrich syndrome, due to receive a stem cell transplant. DNA for the CDR3: TGCGCCAGCAGCCTCAAGGAGGTTGGGGCCAACGTCCTGACTTTC. Protein product: CASSLKEVGANVLTF.